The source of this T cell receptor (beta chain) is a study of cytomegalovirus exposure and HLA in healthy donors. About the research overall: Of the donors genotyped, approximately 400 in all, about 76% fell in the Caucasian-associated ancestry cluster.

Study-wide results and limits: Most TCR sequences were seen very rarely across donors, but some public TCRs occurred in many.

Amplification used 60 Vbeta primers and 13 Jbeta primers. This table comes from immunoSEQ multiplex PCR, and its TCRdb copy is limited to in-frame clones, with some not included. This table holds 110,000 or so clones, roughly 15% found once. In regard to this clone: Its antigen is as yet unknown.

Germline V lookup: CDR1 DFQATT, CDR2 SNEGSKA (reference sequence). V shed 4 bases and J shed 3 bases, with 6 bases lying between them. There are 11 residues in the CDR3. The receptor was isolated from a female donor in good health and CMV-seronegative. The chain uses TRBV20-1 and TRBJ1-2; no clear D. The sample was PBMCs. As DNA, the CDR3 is TGCAGTGCTACGTCGTACTATGGCTACACCTTC. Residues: CSATSYYGYTF.